This T cell receptor (beta chain) was retrieved from a study of T cell clonality in common variable immunodeficiency. CVID and control samples used equivalent genomic DNA input. Produced via immunoSEQ multiplex PCR; TCRdb's table is partial and in-frame only. The table lists roughly 42,000 clones, with no singletons. The CDR3 extends over 11 amino acids. V lost 11 bases, J lost 9 bases, and 11 bases lay in between. Germline CDR1 and CDR2: SEHNR and FQNEAQ (reference sequence). This clone occurred many times. The antigen remains undetermined. The read ends 3 residues before the CDR3 terminus; that terminus is restored from the germline J gene. General observations from the study: Reportedly, TCR beta sequences from common variable immunodeficiency showed fewer deletions and N-nucleotide insertions. Repertoire-complication correlations in CVID were limited by patient heterogeneity.

The source material was peripheral blood mononuclear cells. This receptor was identified in a person aged 18 to 75 in good health. The gene calls are TRBV7-9 and TRBJ1-6, with D hard to call. The DNA read from the CDR3 is TGTGCCGGGTTCAGGTTTTCACCC. Translating gives CAGFRFSP. The CDR3 reads in full as CAGFRFSPLHF.